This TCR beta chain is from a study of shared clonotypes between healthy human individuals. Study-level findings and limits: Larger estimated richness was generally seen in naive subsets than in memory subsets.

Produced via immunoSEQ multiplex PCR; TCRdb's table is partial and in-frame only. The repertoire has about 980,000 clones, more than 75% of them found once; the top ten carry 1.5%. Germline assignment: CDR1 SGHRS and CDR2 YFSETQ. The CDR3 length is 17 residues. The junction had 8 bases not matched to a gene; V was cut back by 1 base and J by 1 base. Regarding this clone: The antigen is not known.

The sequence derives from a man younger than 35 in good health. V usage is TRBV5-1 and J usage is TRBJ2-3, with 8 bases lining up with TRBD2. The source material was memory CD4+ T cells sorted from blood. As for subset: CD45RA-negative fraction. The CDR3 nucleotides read TGCGCCAGCAGCTTGTGGGCCGGGACTAGTGGCACAGATACGCAGTATTTT. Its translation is CASSLWAGTSGTDTQYF.